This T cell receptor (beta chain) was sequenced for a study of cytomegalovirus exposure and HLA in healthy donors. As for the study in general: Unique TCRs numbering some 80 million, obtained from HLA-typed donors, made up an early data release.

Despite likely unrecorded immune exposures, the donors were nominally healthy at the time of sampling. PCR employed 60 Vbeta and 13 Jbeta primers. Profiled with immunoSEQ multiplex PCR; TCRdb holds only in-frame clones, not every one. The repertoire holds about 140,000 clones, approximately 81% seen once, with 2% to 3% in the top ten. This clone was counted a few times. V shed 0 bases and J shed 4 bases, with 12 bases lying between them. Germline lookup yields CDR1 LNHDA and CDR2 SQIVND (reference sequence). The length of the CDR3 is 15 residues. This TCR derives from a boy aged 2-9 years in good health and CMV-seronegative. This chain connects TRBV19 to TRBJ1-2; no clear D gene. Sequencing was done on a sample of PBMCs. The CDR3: CASSIDHGISYGYTF. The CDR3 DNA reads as TGTGCCAGTAGTATAGATCATGGTATTAGCTATGGCTACACCTTC. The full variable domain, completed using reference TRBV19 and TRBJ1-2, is DGGITQSPKYLFRKEGQNVTLSCEQNLNHDAMYWYRQDPGQGLRLIYYSQIVNDFQKGDIAEGYSVSREKKESFPLTVTSAQKNPTAFYLCASSIDHGISYGYTFGSGTRLTVV.